The 32 T cell receptor beta chains below were found in one sample sequenced in a study of CD8 T cells in ankylosing spondylitis. Findings and limits, study-wide: Ankylosing spondylitis blood seemed to carry a telltale TCR beta motif made of under ten highly homologous variants.

No antigens are known for them. TCRdb independently ran MiXCR on the 5' RACE reads; one entry per CDR3 protein. The sample lists over 400,000 distinct CDR3 sequences, 25% to 30% seen once, with 0.85% to 1% in the top ten. Sample: blood, either unsorted or a sorted T cell fraction (not recorded which). The receptor set was obtained from a male donor with ankylosing spondylitis.

The chain couples TRBV2 to TRBJ2-3; 7 bases are shared with TRBD1. Germline trimming cut 6 bases from V and 13 bases from J; bases unmatched to any gene: 13. CDR1 and CDR2 from the germline V gene are SNHLY and FYNNEI. The CDR3 spans 13 residues. The CDR3 loop is CASRGQPGQHKYF. As DNA, the CDR3 is TGTGCCAGCAGAGGCCAACCGGGACAGCACAAGTATTTT.

The chain combines TRBV15 with TRBJ2-1; D call uncertain. Germline loops: CDR1 LNHNV, CDR2 YYDKDF (reference sequence). This CDR3 comprises 15 residues. The germline V and J ends were trimmed by 2 bases and 7 bases, with 15 bases remaining between them. The CDR3 is CATSRPGNSLNEQFF. The CDR3 DNA sequence: TGTGCCACCAGCAGACCCGGTAACTCCCTAAATGAGCAGTTCTTC. Using reference TRBV15 and TRBJ2-1 for the parts outside the CDR3, the full variable domain is DAMVIQNPRYQVTQFGKPVTLSCSQTLNHNVMYWYQQKSSQAPKLLFHYYDKDFNNEADTPDNFQSRRPNTSFCFLDIRSPGLGDTAMYLCATSRPGNSLNEQFFGPGTRLTVL.

The rearrangement joins TRBV5-1 to TRBJ2-3; 9 bases align to TRBD1. V lost 4 bases, J lost 1 base, and 7 bases stayed unmatched. Per germline, CDR1 SGHRS and CDR2 YFSETQ. The CDR3 is 16 residues long. CDR3 residues: CASSDFTGGGTDTQYF. The CDR3 DNA reads as TGCGCCAGCAGCGACTTTACAGGGGGCGGCACAGATACGCAGTATTTT.

This clonotype was recorded a few times. The genes are TRBV5-1 and TRBJ2-7; D is possibly TRBD1 or TRBD2 (6 bases each). The germline V gene has CDR1 SGHRS and CDR2 YFSETQ. The CDR3 totals 16 residues. The ends were cut back, 4 bases at V and 3 bases at J, with 20 bases in the middle. The CDR3 protein is CASSKRSAGHFYEQYF. CDR3 in DNA: TGCGCCAGCAGCAAGAGGTCTGCGGGACACTTCTACGAGCAGTACTTC.

The V call is TRBV2, the J call TRBJ2-1; 14 bases map to TRBD2. The CDR3 totals 20 residues. Trimming at V came to 1 base and at J to 2 bases, leaving 10 bases not matched to a gene. Germline V gene data show CDR1 as SNHLY and CDR2 as FYNNEI. The CDR3, as DNA: TGTGCCAGCAGTGAAGGAAGGGGGACTAGCGGGGGAGGCACCTACAATGAGCAGTTCTTC. Amino acids: CASSEGRGTSGGGTYNEQFF.

In this sample, this clonotype turned up a few times. The chain joins TRBV12-3 or TRBV12-4 to TRBJ2-7; 12 bases match TRBD2. Losses at the gene ends were 7 bases for V and 4 bases for J; bases not matched to a gene: 5. The CDR3 totals 14 residues. CDR3 residues: CASTRLAGEYEQYF. As DNA, the CDR3 is TGTGCCAGCACCAGACTAGCGGGAGAATACGAGCAGTACTTC.

This clonotype occurred a few times. The rearrangement links TRBV4-2 to TRBJ2-5; the D is unclear. CDR3 size: 15 residues. Germline V gene lookup returns CDR1 LGHNA and CDR2 YNFKEQ. Trimming removed 4 bases at V and 1 base at J, with 13 bases between. CDR3 sequence reads: CASSLNPGSQETQYF. The DNA of the CDR3 is TGTGCCAGCAGCCTTAATCCGGGTTCCCAAGAGACCCAGTACTTC.

This clonotype occurred a few times. The chain has TRBV7-9 and TRBJ2-3; unclear D gene. The CDR3 spans 13 residues. Between the trimmed V and J ends, which lost 8 bases and 1 base, there was a span of 10 bases. The germline V gene has CDR1 SEHNR and CDR2 FQNEAQ (reference sequence). CDR3 protein: CASRGTGTDTQYF. The CDR3 region has the DNA TGTGCCAGCCGCGGTACAGGCACAGATACGCAGTATTTT.

V usage is TRBV6-1 and J usage is TRBJ2-3; the D is unclear. V shed 1 base and J shed 2 bases, with 10 bases lying between them. The germline V gene encodes CDR1 MNHNS and CDR2 SASEGT. This CDR3 region has 15 residues. DNA for the CDR3: TGTGCCAGCAGTGAAGGGCAGATATTCACAGATACGCAGTATTTT. It translates to CASSEGQIFTDTQYF.

The chain uses TRBV11-3 and TRBJ2-1, with 7 bases aligning to TRBD2. The length of the CDR3 is 15 residues. CDR1 and CDR2 (germline): SGHNT, YENEEA. The V and J ends lost 8 bases and 3 bases, in that order; junction bases with no gene match: 10. CDR3 coding DNA: TGTGCCAGCTCCTCCGGGCGGGGGAGCTACAATGAGCAGTTCTTC. Translation gives CASSSGRGSYNEQFF.

This clonotype occurred a few times. The rearrangement joins TRBV10-2 to TRBJ1-6; no clear D. The CDR3 has 13 residues. Germline CDR1 and CDR2: WSHSY and SAAADI. V was pared by 7 bases and J by 7 bases, with 11 bases between. As DNA, the CDR3 is TGCGCCAGCAAGTGGGGTAACAATTCACCCCTCCACTTT. Encoded protein: CASKWGNNSPLHF.

There are a few counts of this clonotype. This chain uses TRBV27 with TRBJ2-2; 7 bases agree with TRBD1. Unmatched junction bases numbered 8, after V lost 5 bases and J lost 5 bases. The CDR3 totals 15 residues. From germline, CDR1 is MNHEY and CDR2 SMNVEV (reference sequence). For the CDR3, the DNA is TGTGCCAGCAGTCCCGGACAGGTTAAAACCGGGGAGCTGTTTTTT. Translating gives CASSPGQVKTGELFF.

This chain joins TRBV5-1 and TRBJ2-1; D possibly corresponds to TRBD2 (6 bases). CDR1 is SGHRS, CDR2 YFSETQ, per germline. V was clipped by 1 base and J by 7 bases, with 27 bases between them. The CDR3 consists of 19 residues. Here the CDR3 reads CASSLPGGMRTALRNEQFF. DNA for the CDR3: TGCGCCAGCAGCTTGCCGGGCGGGATGCGGACTGCCTTACGTAATGAGCAGTTCTTC. Combining the CDR3 with reference TRBV5-1 and TRBJ2-1 gives the whole variable domain KAGVTQTPRYLIKTRGQQVTLSCSPISGHRSVSWYQQTPGQGLQFLFEYFSETQRNKGNFPGRFSGRQFSNSRSEMNVSTLELGDSALYLCASSLPGGMRTALRNEQFFGPGTRLTVL.

The rearrangement joins TRBV27 to TRBJ1-2; 8 bases align to TRBD1. CDR1 and CDR2 (germline): MNHEY, SMNVEV (reference sequence). The CDR3 runs 14 residues. V dropped 1 base and J dropped 5; count of bases not matched to a gene: 3. The CDR3, as DNA: TGTGCCAGCAGTTTATACAGGGGGGATTATGGCTACACCTTC. It codes for CASSLYRGDYGYTF.

This sequence joins TRBV18 and TRBJ1-5, with 8 bases identical to TRBD1. Germline CDR1 is KGHSH and CDR2 is LQKENI. CDR3 length: 15 amino acids. V shed 1 base and J 3 bases; nucleotides not matched to a gene: 2. The CDR3 sequence is CASSPQQGDNQPQHF. The CDR3 region has the DNA TGTGCCAGCTCACCACAACAGGGGGACAATCAGCCCCAGCATTTT.

The chain links TRBV20-1 to TRBJ2-1, with TRBD2 matching over 7 bases. This CDR3 has 14 residues. V was pared by 8 bases and J by 8 bases, with 15 bases of the junction left unmatched. The germline V gene encodes CDR1 DFQATT and CDR2 SNEGSKA (reference sequence). CDR3 in DNA: TGCAGTTCAAAGCGGGGCGACCTTGACGATGAGCAGTTCTTC. Translation gives CSSKRGDLDDEQFF.

The rearrangement uses TRBV20-1 and TRBJ2-2; 7 positions agree with TRBD1. V lost 3 bases to trimming and J lost 1 base; unmatched junction nucleotides: 2. Germline-derived CDR1 and CDR2 are DFQATT and SNEGSKA (reference sequence). The CDR3 covers 14 residues. CDR3: CSASRTGNTGELFF. DNA for the CDR3: TGCAGTGCTAGTCGGACAGGGAACACCGGGGAGCTGTTTTTT.

This clonotype appeared a few times. The rearrangement joins TRBV12-3 or TRBV12-4 to TRBJ2-1; possible D gene TRBD1, 7 bases. This CDR3 has 14 residues. Trimming removed 5 bases from V and 8 bases from J, with 16 bases in between. In DNA, the CDR3 is TGTGCCAGCAGTCGACAGGGAAGGGGGGATGAGCAGTTCTTC. It is translated as CASSRQGRGDEQFF.

The rearrangement links TRBV29-1 to TRBJ2-1, with 10 positions matching TRBD2. J was trimmed by 8 bases and V by 4 bases; bases with no gene match: 5. Germline CDR1 reads SQVTM; CDR2 reads ANQGSEA. This CDR3 is 13 amino acids long. CDR3 sequence reads: CSVGSGRDYEQFF. CDR3 nucleotides: TGCAGCGTTGGAAGCGGGAGGGACTATGAGCAGTTCTTC.

This clonotype came up a few times. The chain recombines TRBV5-1 with TRBJ2-2; D unresolved. The CDR3 contains 15 residues. Germline V gene sequence: CDR1 SGHRS, CDR2 YFSETQ. Trimming left V 2 bases short and J 0 bases short, with 8 bases between. The DNA of the CDR3 is TGCGCCAGCAGCTTAGACACCGCGAACACCGGGGAGCTGTTTTTT. Its protein product is CASSLDTANTGELFF.

The gene calls are TRBV18 and TRBJ2-1; D might be TRBD2 (5 bases). V lost 3 bases, J lost 3 bases, and 9 bases lay in between. From germline, CDR1 is KGHSH and CDR2 LQKENI. The CDR3 has 14 residues. CDR3 protein: CASSPARDYNEQFF. CDR3 nucleotide sequence: TGTGCCAGCTCACCTGCGAGGGACTACAATGAGCAGTTCTTC.

This chain uses TRBV10-3 with TRBJ1-1; D is uncertain. Trimming took 6 bases from V and 3 from J, leaving 14 bases between them. Germline CDR1 is ENHRY and CDR2 is SYGVKD. The CDR3 loop spans 14 amino acids. CDR3 protein: CAISLQGRDTEAFF. The CDR3 DNA reads as TGTGCCATCAGCCTTCAAGGACGGGACACTGAAGCTTTCTTT.

The CDR3 loop is CASSPMDSGIHEQYF. The CDR3 nucleotides read TGCGCCAGCAGCCCCATGGACAGTGGAATCCACGAGCAGTACTTC. V gene TRBV5-1 combines with J gene TRBJ2-7; a possible D gene is TRBD1 (6 bases). The CDR3 totals 15 residues. The ends were cut back, 4 bases at V and 5 bases at J, with 19 bases in the middle. Germline CDR1 SGHRS, CDR2 YFSETQ.

The V and J genes are TRBV12-3 or TRBV12-4 and TRBJ2-2, with TRBD2 as a possible D gene (6 bases). Trimming took off 7 bases at V and 9 bases at J, with 18 bases between the two ends. This CDR3 has 14 residues. As DNA, the CDR3 is TGTGCCAGCACCCTGGGGGGTCGTGTAAGGGAGCTGTTTTTT. It specifies CASTLGGRVRELFF.

V is TRBV27 and J is TRBJ1-5; no firm D call. The CDR3 has 13 residues. V was cut by 5 bases and J by 7 bases, with 12 bases left in between. Germline CDR1 and CDR2: MNHEY and SMNVEV (reference sequence). The CDR3 region has the DNA TGTGCCAGCAGTATTAACTGGTACCAGCCCCAGCATTTT. Residues: CASSINWYQPQHF.

V and J are TRBV20-1 and TRBJ1-1; 8 nucleotides align to TRBD1. V shed 3 bases and J 6 bases; nucleotides not matched to a gene: 9. The CDR3 consists of 14 residues. CDR1 and CDR2 (germline): DFQATT, SNEGSKA (reference sequence). CDR3 protein: CSARAGQVYAEAFF. CDR3 bases: TGCAGTGCTAGGGCGGGACAGGTGTACGCTGAAGCTTTCTTT.

This clonotype appeared many times. V is TRBV5-1 and J is TRBJ1-6; D unclear. V lost 2 bases and J 9 bases, leaving 12 bases between the germline ends. This CDR3 has 14 residues. Germline loops: CDR1 SGHRS, CDR2 YFSETQ. The CDR3 reads CASSFGDVSSPLHF. The CDR3 DNA reads TGCGCCAGCAGCTTCGGGGATGTGTCTTCACCCCTCCACTTT.

This clonotype came up many times. The chain has TRBV7-9 and TRBJ1-1; D unresolved. Germline loops: CDR1 SEHNR, CDR2 FQNEAQ (reference sequence). Trimming cost V 2 bases and J 1 base, with 2 bases left between them. This CDR3 comprises 12 residues. The CDR3 DNA reads as TGTGCCAGCAGCTTACAGAACACTGAAGCTTTCTTT. Residues: CASSLQNTEAFF.

The chain has TRBV20-1 and TRBJ2-3; D gene ambiguous. Germline CDR1 reads DFQATT; CDR2 reads SNEGSKA (reference sequence). This CDR3 comprises 13 residues. The ends were cut back, 0 bases at V and 0 bases at J, with 4 bases in the middle. The CDR3 region has the DNA TGCAGTGCTAGAGAAACTAGCACAGATACGCAGTATTTT. It translates to CSARETSTDTQYF.

This clonotype was observed a few times. V and J are TRBV5-1 and TRBJ1-2; no clear D. Germline V lookup: CDR1 SGHRS, CDR2 YFSETQ. This CDR3 region has 13 residues. With 1 base removed from V and 8 bases from J, the gap between germline ends came to 12 bases. CDR3 DNA sequence: TGCGCCAGCAGCTTGTATAAAGAAGCAGGCTACACCTTC. As protein: CASSLYKEAGYTF.

The rearrangement uses TRBV20-1 and TRBJ2-5, with TRBD1 matching 10 bases. V lost 4 bases, J lost 0 bases, and 5 bases stayed unmatched. CDR1 is DFQATT and CDR2 is SNEGSKA in the germline V gene (reference sequence). CDR3 length: 15 residues. CDR3: CSATTGTGDQETQYF. CDR3 sequence (DNA): TGCAGTGCTACAACCGGGACAGGGGACCAAGAGACCCAGTACTTC.

This clonotype was counted a few times. V is TRBV10-3 and J is TRBJ2-3; 7 positions agree with TRBD2. CDR1 ENHRY and CDR2 SYGVKD come from the germline V gene. The CDR3 is 14 amino acids. The V and J ends lost 6 bases and 2 bases, in that order; junction bases with no gene match: 5. The CDR3 is CAIRALADTDTQYF. The CDR3 region has the DNA TGTGCCATCAGAGCCCTAGCGGACACAGATACGCAGTATTTT.